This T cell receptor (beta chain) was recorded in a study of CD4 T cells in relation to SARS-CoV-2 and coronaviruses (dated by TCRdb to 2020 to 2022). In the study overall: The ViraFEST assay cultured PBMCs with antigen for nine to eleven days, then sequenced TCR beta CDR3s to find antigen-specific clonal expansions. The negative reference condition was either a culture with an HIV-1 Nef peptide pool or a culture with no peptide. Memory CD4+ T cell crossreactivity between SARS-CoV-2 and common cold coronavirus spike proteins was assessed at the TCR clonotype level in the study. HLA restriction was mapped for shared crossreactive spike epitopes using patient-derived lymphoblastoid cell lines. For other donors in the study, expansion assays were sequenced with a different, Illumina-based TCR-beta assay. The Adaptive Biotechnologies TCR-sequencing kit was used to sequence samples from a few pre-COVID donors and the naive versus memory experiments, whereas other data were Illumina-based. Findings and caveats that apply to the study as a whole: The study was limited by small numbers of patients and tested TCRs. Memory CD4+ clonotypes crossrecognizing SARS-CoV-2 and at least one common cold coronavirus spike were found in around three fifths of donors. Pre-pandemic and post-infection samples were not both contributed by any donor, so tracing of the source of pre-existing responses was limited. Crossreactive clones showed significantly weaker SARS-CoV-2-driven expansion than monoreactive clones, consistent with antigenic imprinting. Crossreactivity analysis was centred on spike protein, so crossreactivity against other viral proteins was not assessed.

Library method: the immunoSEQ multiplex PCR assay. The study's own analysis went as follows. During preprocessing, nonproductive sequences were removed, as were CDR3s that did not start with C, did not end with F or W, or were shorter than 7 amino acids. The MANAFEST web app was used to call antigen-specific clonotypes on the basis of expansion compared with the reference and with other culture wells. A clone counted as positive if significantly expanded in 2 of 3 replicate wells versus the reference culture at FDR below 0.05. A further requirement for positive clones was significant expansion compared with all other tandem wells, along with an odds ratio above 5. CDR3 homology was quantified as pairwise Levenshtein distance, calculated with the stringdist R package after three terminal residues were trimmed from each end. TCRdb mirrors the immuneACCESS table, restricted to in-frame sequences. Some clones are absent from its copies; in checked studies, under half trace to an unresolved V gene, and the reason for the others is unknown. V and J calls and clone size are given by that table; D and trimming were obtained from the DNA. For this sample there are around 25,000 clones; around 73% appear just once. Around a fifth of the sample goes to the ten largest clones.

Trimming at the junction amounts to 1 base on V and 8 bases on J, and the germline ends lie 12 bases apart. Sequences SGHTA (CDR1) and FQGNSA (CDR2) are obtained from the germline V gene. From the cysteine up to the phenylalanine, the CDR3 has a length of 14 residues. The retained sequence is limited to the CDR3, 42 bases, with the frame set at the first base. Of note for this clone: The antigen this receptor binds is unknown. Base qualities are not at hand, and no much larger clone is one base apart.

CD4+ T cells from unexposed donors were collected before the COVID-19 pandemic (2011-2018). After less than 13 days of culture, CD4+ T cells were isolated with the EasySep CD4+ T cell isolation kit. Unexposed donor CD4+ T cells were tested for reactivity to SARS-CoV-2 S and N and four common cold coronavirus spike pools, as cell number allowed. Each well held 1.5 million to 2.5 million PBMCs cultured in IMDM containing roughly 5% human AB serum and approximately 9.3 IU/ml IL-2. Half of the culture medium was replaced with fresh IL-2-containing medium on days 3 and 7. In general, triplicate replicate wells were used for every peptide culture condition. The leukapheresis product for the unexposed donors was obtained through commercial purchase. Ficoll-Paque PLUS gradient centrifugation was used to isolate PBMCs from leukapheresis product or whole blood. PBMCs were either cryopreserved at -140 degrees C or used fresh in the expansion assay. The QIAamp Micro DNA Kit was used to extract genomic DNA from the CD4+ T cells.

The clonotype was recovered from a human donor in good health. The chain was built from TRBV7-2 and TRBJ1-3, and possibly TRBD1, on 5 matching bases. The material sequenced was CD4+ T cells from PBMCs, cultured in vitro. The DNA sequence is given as TGTGCCAGCAGCTTAGGGGGGGGGTACGACACCATATATTTT. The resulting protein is CASSLGGGYDTIYF.